This T cell receptor (beta chain) is drawn from a study of identical twins. Findings of the study overall: Instead of following the same donors, the conclusions were based on cross-sectional statistical analysis. Partly confounded zero-insertion analyses could result from invariant MAIT and iNKT cells. Less excess twin sharing appeared in beta out-of-frame sequences. Insertions ran lower in abundant cord blood beta clonotypes, though not in memory repertoires.

TCRdb independently ran MiXCR on the 5' RACE reads; one entry per CDR3 protein. The sample shows approximately 630,000 distinct CDR3 sequences, roughly 7.1% of them seen only once. At least ten counts were recorded for this clonotype. The antigen remains unidentified. V dropped 3 bases and J dropped 3; count of bases not matched to a gene: 5. Germline CDR1 DFQATT, CDR2 SNEGSKA (reference sequence). There are 14 residues in the CDR3. These data were likewise used in another study, on yellow fever vaccine responses in identical twins.

This chain uses TRBV20-1 with TRBJ1-5, with 7 bases lining up with TRBD1. The clonotype comes from a woman aged 18-29 years in good health. The sample was PBMCs. DNA for the CDR3: TGCAGTGCTAGCCTCGACAGGGTCAATCAGCCCCAGCATTTT. Encoded protein: CSASLDRVNQPQHF.